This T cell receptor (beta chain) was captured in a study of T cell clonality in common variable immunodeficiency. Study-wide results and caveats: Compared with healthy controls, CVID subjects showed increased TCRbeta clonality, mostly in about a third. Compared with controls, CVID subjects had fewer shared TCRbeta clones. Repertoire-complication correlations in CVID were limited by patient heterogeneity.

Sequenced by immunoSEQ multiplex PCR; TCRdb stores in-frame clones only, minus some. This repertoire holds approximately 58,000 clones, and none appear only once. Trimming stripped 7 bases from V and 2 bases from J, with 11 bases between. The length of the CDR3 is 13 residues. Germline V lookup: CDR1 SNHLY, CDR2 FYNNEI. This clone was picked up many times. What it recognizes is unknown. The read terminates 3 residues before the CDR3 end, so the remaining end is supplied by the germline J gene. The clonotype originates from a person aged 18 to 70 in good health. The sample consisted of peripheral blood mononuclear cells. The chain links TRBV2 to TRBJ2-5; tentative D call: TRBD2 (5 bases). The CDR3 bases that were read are TGTGCCAGCACGGGGAGTAGGCAAGAGACC. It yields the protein CASTGSRQET. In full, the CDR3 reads CASTGSRQETQYF.